This TCR beta chain was captured by sequencing in a study of cytomegalovirus exposure and HLA in healthy donors. This clone occurred a few times. Every donor was a healthy person donating bone marrow. CDR1 is SGHRS and CDR2 is YFSETQ in the germline V gene. The CDR3 is 16 residues long. Trimming took off 5 bases at V and 1 base at J, with 18 bases between the two ends. Use of 60 Vbeta and 13 Jbeta primers characterized the PCR. Assay used: immunoSEQ multiplex PCR; TCRdb lists only in-frame clones, some missing. The data hold approximately 150,000 clones, with 80% observed a single time. The source is a woman in her forties or fifties in good health and CMV-seronegative. Sequencing was carried out using PBMCs. The chain joins TRBV5-1 to TRBJ1-1, with D uncertain. CDR3 sequence: CASSVAGLRKNTEAFF. The CDR3 DNA reads TGCGCCAGCAGTGTCGCAGGCCTCAGGAAGAACACTGAAGCTTTCTTT. Drawing the rest from reference TRBV5-1 and TRBJ1-1, the complete variable domain is KAGVTQTPRYLIKTRGQQVTLSCSPISGHRSVSWYQQTPGQGLQFLFEYFSETQRNKGNFPGRFSGRQFSNSRSEMNVSTLELGDSALYLCASSVAGLRKNTEAFFGQGTRLTVV.